The clone carrying this T cell receptor (beta chain) was found a few times. Its specificity is not known. The data belong to a study of cytotoxic CD8 clonotypes in ibrutinib-treated CLL. Findings and caveats of the study: Whereas clonality rose at ibrutinib response, it declined toward baseline at progression. Public clonotypes occurred uncommonly; on treatment, they contracted or remained stable. While tracking circulating CD8+ T-cell counts, baseline clonality exceeded that of age-matched healthy donors.

V lost 5 bases and J lost 3, with 7 bases in between. CDR1 is SQVTM, CDR2 ANQGSEA, per germline. The CDR3 has 11 amino acids. Using immunoSEQ multiplex PCR, the repertoire was profiled, and TCRdb retains in-frame clones only, with some absent. This repertoire shows 150,000 or so clones, around three quarters found once; its top ten account for about 13%. This TCR was recovered from a human donor with chronic lymphocytic leukemia. Sequenced here: PBMCs, sampled after 12 months of ibrutinib treatment. The J gene is TRBJ1-2, the V gene TRBV29-1; D remains unclear. The DNA for the CDR3 is TGCAGCGTTTCAAGTCACTATGGCTACACCTTC. It yields the protein CSVSSHYGYTF. Variable domain in full (rest from reference TRBV29-1 and TRBJ1-2): SAVISQKPSRDICQRGTSLTIQCQVDSQVTMMFWYRQQPGQSLTLIATANQGSEATYESGFVIDKFPISRPNLTFSTLTVSNMSPEDSSIYLCSVSSHYGYTFGSGTRLTVV.